This record covers a single TCR beta chain. The data stem from a study of control samples from healthy donors and cancer patients. Generated by immunoSEQ multiplex PCR, the TCRdb table keeps only in-frame clones and is missing some. The sample lists around 200,000 clones; 90% to 95% were seen once. Germline-derived CDR1 and CDR2 are GTSNPN and SVGIG (reference sequence). This CDR3 comprises 13 residues. V dropped 3 bases and J dropped 6 bases, with 12 bases sitting between them. Sequenced: blood. The chain links TRBV30 to TRBJ2-1; TRBD1 might be the D (6 bases). The TCR comes from a man aged 18 to 30 in good health. The CDR3 DNA follows: TGTGCCTGGAGAGTTACAGGGATCAATGAGCAGTTCTTC. Its protein product is CAWRVTGINEQFF.